These T cell receptor beta chains were read from a single sample in a study of T cell repertoires in aging, cancer and after chemotherapy. TCRdb reprocessed the multiplex PCR reads with MiXCR, giving one entry per CDR3 protein. The repertoire holds fewer than 2,000 distinct CDR3 sequences, with about 32% as singletons. Sequenced input: blood. The source of these receptors is a human donor with a blood cancer. The CDR3 runs from the conserved cysteine through the conserved F or W. The D gene is left open where the match is weak.

d_call	v_call	j_call	cdr3_aa
NA	TRBV30	TRBJ2-2	CACPTNTGELFF
TRBD1	TRBV6-2/TRBV6-3	TRBJ2-7	CASSTPGQGYEQYF
NA	TRBV27	TRBJ2-3	CASSLRVTDTQYF
TRBD1	TRBV19	TRBJ1-5	CASSIVGTGGGNQPQHF
TRBD2	TRBV27	TRBJ2-7	CASSLKAGGSYEQYF
NA	TRBV14	TRBJ1-1	CASSQVAGPYTEAFF
NA	TRBV5-6	TRBJ1-1	CASSTGYRLNTEAFF
TRBD1	TRBV10-1	TRBJ2-5	CASSPGQGETQYF
TRBD2	TRBV7-2	TRBJ2-3	CASSLVGTSGGNTQYF
TRBD1	TRBV7-2	TRBJ2-5	CASSEQGAGGTQYF
TRBD1	TRBV24-1	TRBJ2-2	CATSDPGQGSNTGELFF
TRBD1	TRBV10-3	TRBJ1-3	CAIRLSDRDSGNTIYF
NA	TRBV20-1	TRBJ2-1	CSAEGGGETPWDEQFF
TRBD1	TRBV7-3	TRBJ1-1	CASSYTGGTEAFF
NA	TRBV27	TRBJ1-2	CASSPQAADRGYTF
NA	TRBV18	TRBJ1-2	CASSPPGGSANYGYTF
TRBD1	TRBV5-1	TRBJ2-7	CASSLGQGGYEQYF
NA	TRBV20-1	TRBJ1-1	CSARDAAGNTEAFF
TRBD1	TRBV12-3/TRBV12-4	TRBJ2-7	CASSSGTGGLSYEQYF
NA	TRBV20-1	TRBJ1-5	CSAGSGARQPQHF
TRBD1	TRBV5-6	TRBJ1-1	CASSLVGGAPEAFF
TRBD2	TRBV27	TRBJ2-3	CASGTSGGHTDTQYF
TRBD1	TRBV5-5	TRBJ1-1	CASSFLTGEGGNTEAFF
NA	TRBV15	TRBJ1-5	CATSEVDSNQPQHF
NA	TRBV5-5	TRBJ1-5	CASSEQIYSNQPQHF
NA	TRBV5-1	TRBJ1-6	CASRLKGEGSSPLHF
NA	TRBV20-1	TRBJ1-5	CSARSGARQPQHF
NA	TRBV6-1	TRBJ2-7	CASTEAVGQYYEQYF
NA	TRBV24-1	TRBJ2-7	CATSDLRDEQYF
TRBD1	TRBV5-6	TRBJ1-2	CASSPTPPGQDYGHTF
TRBD1	TRBV19	TRBJ1-1	CASSIRTGPLNTEAFF
NA	TRBV15	TRBJ2-5	CATSRNLHYQETQYF
NA	TRBV19	TRBJ1-5	CASSKENYVAIAASQHF
NA	TRBV7-2	TRBJ2-2	CASSFPSSGPNTGELFF
NA	TRBV5-1	TRBJ2-1	CASKFVAGSSYNEQFF